This T cell receptor (beta chain) was captured by sequencing in a study of cytomegalovirus exposure and HLA in healthy donors (dated by TCRdb to 2015 to 2018). Concerning the study at large: According to an earlier analysis of a few hundred of the donors, about 179 million T cells yielded over 90 million unique TCR beta sequences and less than 300 Gb of sequence data. Because of strong linkage in the cohort, a few DR-DQ haplotypes were treated as single units for association and clustering. About 300 gigabases of sequencing data and tens of millions of unique TCR sequences were included in an early release covering several hundred HLA-typed donors. Class I and class II HLA loci were covered by the typing at four-digit resolution. The study was designed to test whether signatures of past pathogen exposure could be identified by cataloging public T cell receptors. All discovery cohort repertoires had been generated using a single sequencing platform. In a later genetic analysis, genome-wide SNP genotypes for about three fifths of the roughly 670 donors were used, and that subset was treated as a discovery cohort. To predict cytomegalovirus infection status, the study combined high-throughput TCR immunosequencing, statistical association of individual TCRs with disease status, and machine learning. Across 398 genotyped donors of the cohort, an average of roughly 230,000 unique TCR beta nucleotide sequences per donor were sequenced, and 15% to 20% of those sequences were non-productive. Of the roughly 410 genotyped donors, roughly 76% were placed in the genetic ancestry cluster associated with self-reported Caucasian donors. The number of typed donors differed by locus: about 629-640 for A, B, C, DRB1 and DQB1; approximately 540 for DQA1; approximately 600 for DPA1; and approximately 450 for DPB1. In the later analysis, no new phenotypic data were used to find candidate immune exposures; instead, reliance was placed on TCR beta sequences and their occurrence across donors. To study patterns of TCR occurrence, a later analysis re-analyzed previously published TCR beta repertoires from under 750 donors and added high-resolution HLA genotyping. An earlier analysis of some 500 of the donors applied high-throughput TCR beta sequencing to assess whether each TCR beta V gene segment acted as functional or pseudogenic. Besides the first cohort of 666 subjects, a separate validation cohort made up of 120 or so different subjects was used. Alongside the repertoire data, information on donor age, sex, ethnicity and CMV serostatus was compiled. Using immunosequencing, the study profiled T cell repertoires from 640 or so subjects and related those repertoires to cytomegalovirus serostatus.

The cohort comprised hundreds of healthy bone marrow donors. Cohort members were all nominally healthy when sampled, although unrecorded immune exposures were likely present. The donor tested CMV seronegative and was one of the 352 seronegative cohort members. Each donor provided a peripheral blood sample, and peripheral blood mononuclear cells were used for TCR beta sequencing. Genomic DNA was extracted from the blood cell samples with the Qiagen DNeasy Blood Extraction Kit. V drops 5 bases and J drops 2 bases, leaving 4 bases in between. The germline V gene encodes CDR1 MRHNA and CDR2 SNTAGT. The cysteine opens and the phenylalanine closes a CDR3 of 11 amino acids. Only the CDR3 region is kept as DNA, spanning 33 bases read in frame from base 1. Comment on this clone: Its antigen specificity is not known. The input lacks base qualities; no much larger clone sits a single base away.

What the research found in general, with its limitations: Correlated functional status among segregating V segments might be attributable to linkage disequilibrium, but an unknown experimental factor could not be ruled out. In vitro tests confirmed that a few of the cytomegalovirus-associated TCR beta chains recognize cytomegalovirus antigens. Strong co-occurrence of HLA alleles, especially DR and DQ, made assigning TCR associations to individual alleles difficult. Broadly in line with IMGT annotations, most TCR beta V segments showed up in productive rearrangements about 87% or about 30% of the time in an earlier analysis of approximately 640 of the donors. The study gave a list of roughly 150 TCR beta chains associated with cytomegalovirus. In a later analysis, the rate of TCR association differed among HLA loci, with DRB1 alleles having the most associated TCRs and HLA-C alleles having the fewest. Cytomegalovirus status was reported to be diagnosed by the classifier with high specificity and sensitivity in both the original and validation cohorts. Over 15 rarely observed V segments, including chromosome 9 orphons, were excluded from the earlier analysis of approximately 500 of the donors because counts were too low. Because HLA typing was unavailable for some donors at each locus, only the typed subset was used in association tests. It was suggested by the authors that the approach could potentially be generalized to other disease states and immunological phenotypes. A cluster of highly shared sequence variants was judged likely to represent a technical artifact of the sequencing pipeline. Most CMV-associated TCR beta chains appeared to be HLA-restricted in a later analysis, and the HLA associations seemed to be driven largely by CMV exposure. Compared with equally common non-associated chains, HLA-associated TCR beta chains in a later analysis were more clonally expanded and had lower generation probabilities. A later analysis reported that several top co-occurrence clusters appeared linked to parvovirus B19, influenza, CMV and Epstein-Barr virus. Sequencing depth was assumed to be roughly uniform across donors in the presence/absence analyses, though that assumption may not hold. V-gene and J-gene trimming of TCR beta chains was associated with a missense DCLRE1C variant in a later genetic analysis, and the association was replicated in an independent cohort. For the cohort, immune exposure information was limited to CMV serostatus. According to a later genetic analysis, donors in an Asian-associated ancestry cluster had fewer N-insertions in productive TCRs than the roughly 700-donor mean. A further reported finding was that TCR beta sequences accurately predicted the HLA-A and HLA-B alleles for most subjects in the first cohort. In a later analysis, around 15,000 TCR beta sequences were associated with specific HLA alleles at a false discovery rate of 0.05. The cohort was sequenced for TCR beta chains only, and without alpha or paired-chain data the features that could be detected were limited. Some IMGT-functional V segments, including TRBV6-2 and TRBV6-3, could not be distinguished by the 87-base-pair reads and were therefore excluded. Across donors, most TCR sequences were observed very rarely, whereas some public TCRs were present in many individuals.

Libraries were built with the immunoSEQ multiplex PCR assay. For the multiplex PCR, a mixture combining 60 forward primers for TCR Vbeta segments and 13 reverse primers for TCR Jbeta segments was used. The CDR3 region of rearranged TCR beta genes was amplified from genomic DNA by a multiplex PCR assay. Amplified TCR beta libraries were sequenced as 87-base-pair reads on the Illumina HiSeq System. Turning to the authors' computational methods: A later analysis tallied tens of millions of unique TCR beta chains across the 610 or so repertoires, and about 12 million of those chains were shared by two or more donors. Raw reads were error-corrected and collapsed into unique sequences by a nearest-neighbor algorithm in which closely related sequences were merged to remove PCR and sequencing errors. Alignment of CDR3 sequences to IMGT reference sequences was used to assign V, D and J gene segments. For a sequence to be retained, at least a six-nucleotide match to both a V gene segment and a J gene segment was required. Rearrangements were called productive when the CDR3 lacked stop codons and stayed in frame with V and J; all others were non-productive. CDR3 was defined by IMGT convention, running from the second conserved V-encoded cysteine to the conserved J-encoded phenylalanine. In an earlier analysis of some 550 of the donors, sequences lacking an unambiguous match to a single V gene segment were excluded. An earlier analysis of under 750 of the donors called V segments functional above 56.7% productive rearrangements and segregating when the between-donor standard deviation exceeded 5%. To diagnose cytomegalovirus status from the catalog of TCR beta chain sequences, a statistical classification framework was built. In a later analysis, V and J genes were assigned by comparing TCR nucleotide sequences against IMGT/GENE-DB human TR gene sequences. Using the TCRdist pipeline, a later analysis assigned CDR3 sequences along with most-parsimonious VDJ recombination scenarios. In a later analysis, each TCR beta chain was defined by its CDR3 amino acid sequence together with its V-gene family, and reads without a unique V-gene family were excluded. To address suspected cross-contamination and a sequencing artifact, a later analysis removed a few hundred highly shared, low-generation-probability nucleotide sequences. For each public chain, a later analysis derived a clonal expansion index from normalized ranks of inferred template counts within each repertoire. In a later analysis, generation probabilities were computed with a VDJ recombination model fitted to out-of-frame rearrangements, and the resulting probabilities were checked against IGoR. In a later analysis, TCR-TCR, TCR-HLA and TCR-CMV co-occurrence was scored with hypergeometric tests, and a repertoire-size bias correction was applied to TCR pairs. A later analysis estimated false discovery rates by permuting HLA or CMV assignments 20 times. In a later analysis, co-occurring TCRs were grouped with DBSCAN, and TCRdist sequence similarity was added when clustering was performed within HLA-allele-positive subsets. For co-occurrence clustering, repertoires with fewer than 30,000 or more than 120,000 public chains were excluded, along with roughly 5 repertoires with anomalous nucleotide sharing. Held by TCRdb, this immuneACCESS table contains in-frame sequences only and omits some clones. Under half of the omission traces to an unresolved V gene where checked; the cause of the rest is unknown. The V and J calls and clone size are taken from that table; D and trimming were inferred from the DNA. This sample is represented by more than 95,000 clones; more than 60% of them were singletons. Roughly 5% of the sample rests with the top ten.

Recombination connected TRBV6-4 to TRBJ2-7; no D segment can be confidently identified. This receptor was taken from a male donor in good health and CMV-seronegative. Sequencing was done on a sample of PBMCs. Read as DNA, the sequence is TGTGCCAGCAGTCCTGCCTACGAGCAGTACTTC. It codes for CASSPAYEQYF.